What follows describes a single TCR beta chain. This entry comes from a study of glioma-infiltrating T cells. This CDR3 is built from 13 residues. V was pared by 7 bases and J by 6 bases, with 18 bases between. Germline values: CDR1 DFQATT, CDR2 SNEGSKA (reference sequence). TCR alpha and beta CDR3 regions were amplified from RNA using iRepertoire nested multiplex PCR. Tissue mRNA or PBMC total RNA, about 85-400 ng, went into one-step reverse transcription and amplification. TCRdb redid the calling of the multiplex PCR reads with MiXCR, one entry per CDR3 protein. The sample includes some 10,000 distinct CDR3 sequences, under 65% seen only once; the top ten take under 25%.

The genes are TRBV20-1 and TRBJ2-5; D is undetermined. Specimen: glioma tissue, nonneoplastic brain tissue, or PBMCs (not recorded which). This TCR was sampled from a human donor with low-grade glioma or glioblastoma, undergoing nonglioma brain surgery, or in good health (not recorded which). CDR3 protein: CSERDEFRKTQYF. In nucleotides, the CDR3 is TGCAGTGAGAGAGACGAATTTCGGAAGACCCAGTACTTC.